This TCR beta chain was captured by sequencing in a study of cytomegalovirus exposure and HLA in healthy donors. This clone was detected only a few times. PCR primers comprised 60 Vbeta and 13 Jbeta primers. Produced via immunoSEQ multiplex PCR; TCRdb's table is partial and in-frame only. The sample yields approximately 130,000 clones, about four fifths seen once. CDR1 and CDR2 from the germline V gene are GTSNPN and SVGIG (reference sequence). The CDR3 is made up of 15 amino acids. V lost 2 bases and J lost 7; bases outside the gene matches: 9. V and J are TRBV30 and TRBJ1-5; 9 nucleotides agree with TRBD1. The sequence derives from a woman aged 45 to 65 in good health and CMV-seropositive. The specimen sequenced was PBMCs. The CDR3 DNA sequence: TGTGCCTGGAGTCCCAGGGGACAGGGCTCACAGCCCCAGCATTTT. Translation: CAWSPRGQGSQPQHF.